These 24 T cell receptor beta chains were sequenced from one sample in a study of CD8 T cells in ankylosing spondylitis. Whole-study results and caveats: Seemingly characteristic of ankylosing spondylitis blood was a TCR beta motif consisting of roughly 8 highly homologous variants.

For these receptors, no antigen is known. TCRdb itself ran the 5' RACE reads through MiXCR, one entry per CDR3 protein. In the table there are about 400,000 distinct CDR3 sequences, about 20% of which are singletons. The sequencing sample was made of blood, either unsorted or a sorted T cell fraction (not recorded which). These receptors all come from a male donor with ankylosing spondylitis.

This clonotype was seen a few times. The CDR3 coding sequence is TGCGCCAGCAGCTTGATTGCTGGGACAGATACGCAGTATTTT. Translation: CASSLIAGTDTQYF. The V gene is TRBV5-1, the J gene TRBJ2-3; D gene uncertain. The CDR3 runs to 14 residues. The germline V gene encodes CDR1 SGHRS and CDR2 YFSETQ. The V and J ends lost 1 base and 3 bases respectively, with 9 bases between them.

This clonotype was detected only a few times. The rearrangement joins TRBV12-3 or TRBV12-4 to TRBJ2-7; D unclear. Trimming stripped 8 bases from V and 9 bases from J, with 11 bases between. The CDR3 has 10 amino acids. The CDR3 protein is CASATWVQYF. Here the CDR3 DNA reads TGTGCCAGCGCCACGTGGGTGCAGTACTTC.

The sample holds a few counts of this clonotype. The chain carries TRBV5-1 and TRBJ1-1, with D maybe TRBD1 (5 bases). This CDR3 is built from 12 residues. V was pared by 5 bases and J by 4 bases, with 9 bases between. Germline CDR1 reads SGHRS; CDR2 reads YFSETQ. CDR3 protein: CASREGSTEAFF. The CDR3 DNA follows: TGCGCCAGCAGGGAGGGGTCCACTGAAGCTTTCTTT.

This clonotype was found many times. This chain joins TRBV12-3 or TRBV12-4 and TRBJ2-4; possibly TRBD2 for D (6 bases). V lost 2 bases and J lost 8, with 13 bases in between. CDR3 length: 14 amino acids. Here the CDR3 reads CASSLLSGEDIQYF. CDR3 nucleotides: TGTGCCAGCAGTTTATTATCGGGAGAGGACATTCAGTACTTC.

The chain has TRBV6-2 or TRBV6-3 and TRBJ2-1; 8 bases are a match to TRBD1. This CDR3 comprises 15 residues. The germline V gene has CDR1 MNHEY and CDR2 SVGEGT. V was pared by 5 bases and J by 2 bases, with 5 bases of the junction left unmatched. This CDR3 is CASSKRTGTYNEQFF. In DNA form, the CDR3 reads TGTGCCAGCAGTAAGAGGACAGGGACCTACAATGAGCAGTTCTTC.

This sequence joins TRBV11-3 and TRBJ2-7; maybe TRBD1 (6 bases). Germline CDR1 is SGHNT and CDR2 is YENEEA. The CDR3 length is 15 residues. The V gene lost 4 bases and the J gene lost 4 bases, with 17 bases spanning the gap. The CDR3 here is CASSSLGAPRYEQYF. The CDR3 coding sequence is TGTGCCAGCAGCTCGTTGGGGGCACCGCGGTACGAGCAGTACTTC.

There are a few counts of this clonotype. The chain employs TRBV10-3 and TRBJ1-4; possible D gene TRBD1, 5 bases. Trimming pared 2 bases from V and 5 bases from J, leaving 6 bases between. The CDR3 has 13 amino acids. From germline, CDR1 is ENHRY and CDR2 SYGVKD. This chain's CDR3 is CAISEGDNEKLFF. DNA of the CDR3: TGTGCCATCAGTGAGGGGGACAATGAAAAACTGTTTTTT.

This clonotype was counted only a few times. V gene TRBV11-2 combines with J gene TRBJ2-1, with 13 bases fitting TRBD2. Germline CDR1 SGHAT, CDR2 FQNNGV. V trimming: 5 bases; J trimming: 2 bases; junction bases outside the gene matches: 9. The CDR3 extends over 18 amino acids. The DNA for the CDR3 is TGTGCCAGCAGCCATACTGGGACTAGCGGGAACCCCTACAATGAGCAGTTCTTC. Its translation: CASSHTGTSGNPYNEQFF.

J is TRBJ2-3 and V is TRBV6-1, with 7 bases lining up with TRBD2. Losses at the gene ends were 7 bases for V and 3 bases for J; bases not matched to a gene: 7. CDR1 is MNHNS and CDR2 is SASEGT in the germline V gene. This CDR3 contains 14 residues. The CDR3 loop is CASNPPGGTDTQYF. CDR3 in DNA: TGTGCCAGCAACCCTCCGGGGGGAACAGATACGCAGTATTTT.

CDR3 amino acids: CSVEVVTGSGYTF. CDR3 DNA sequence: TGCAGCGTTGAAGTTGTAACAGGGAGTGGCTACACCTTC. This chain joins TRBV29-1 and TRBJ1-2, with D possibly being TRBD1 (6 bases). V lost 1 base, J lost 7 bases, and 13 bases lay in between. Germline CDR1 SQVTM, CDR2 ANQGSEA. The CDR3 totals 13 residues.

This chain links TRBV21-1 with TRBJ1-1. TRBV21-1 is given as a pseudogene. The CDR3 totals 12 residues. Here the CDR3 reads CATRAMNTEAFF. As DNA, the CDR3 is TGTGCCACCAGGGCGATGAACACTGAAGCTTTCTTT.

The rearrangement links TRBV29-1 to TRBJ1-5; D gene ambiguous. The germline CDR1 and CDR2 sequences are SQVTM and ANQGSEA. Deletions cut 5 bases from V and 0 bases from J, with 11 bases between. This CDR3 has 14 residues. Written as DNA, the CDR3 is TGCAGCGTTACGACAAAGTATAGCAATCAGCCCCAGCATTTT. Translation: CSVTTKYSNQPQHF.

This clonotype came up many times. This CDR3 is CASSPGLLNSYNEQFF. In DNA, the CDR3 is TGTGCCAGCAGCCCGGGACTGCTCAACTCCTACAATGAGCAGTTCTTC. The V and J genes are TRBV14 and TRBJ2-1, with D perhaps matching TRBD2 (6 bases). The CDR3 loop spans 16 amino acids. CDR1 and CDR2 from the germline V gene are SGHDN and FVKESK. Trimming took 4 bases from V and 0 from J, leaving 13 bases between them.

The chain uses TRBV6-5 and TRBJ2-7, with D possibly matching TRBD2 (6 bases). The CDR3 covers 15 residues. Germline V gene data show CDR1 as MNHEY and CDR2 as SVGAGI. V dropped 1 base and J dropped 7 bases, with 17 bases sitting between them. As DNA, the CDR3 is TGTGCCAGCAGTTACTGGGGGAGGTTTCAGGGTGAGCAGTACTTC. This sequence encodes CASSYWGRFQGEQYF.

This clonotype showed up just a few times. The chain uses TRBV7-2 and TRBJ2-2; no reliable D call. V lost 1 base to trimming and J lost 6 bases, with 9 bases between them. The germline V gene encodes CDR1 SGHTA and CDR2 FQGNSA. The CDR3 is 14 residues long. CDR3 in amino acids: CASSLGPQAGELFF. The CDR3 region has the DNA TGTGCCAGCAGCTTAGGCCCCCAGGCCGGGGAGCTGTTTTTT.

This clonotype was seen a handful of times. V and J are TRBV5-5 and TRBJ2-1; 7 positions match TRBD2. CDR1 and CDR2 from the germline V gene are SGHKS and YYEKEE (reference sequence). With 1 base clipped from V and 2 bases from J, the junction kept 9 bases outside the gene matches. The CDR3 has 17 residues. The CDR3 bases are TGTGCCAGCAGCTTGTTAACTAGCGTTACGACCTACAATGAGCAGTTCTTC. Protein product: CASSLLTSVTTYNEQFF.

This clonotype was recorded a few times. The chain combines TRBV3-1 with TRBJ2-7; no clear D gene. This CDR3 is 15 amino acids long. Germline V lookup: CDR1 LGHDT, CDR2 YNNKEL (reference sequence). The germline V and J ends were trimmed by 0 bases and 0 bases, with 9 bases remaining between them. The CDR3 protein is CASSQDLRSSYEQYF. In DNA, the CDR3 is TGTGCCAGCAGCCAAGATCTGAGGAGCTCCTACGAGCAGTACTTC.

This clonotype was seen repeatedly, ten times or more. The chain carries TRBV5-1 and TRBJ2-1, with 7 bases aligning to TRBD2. The CDR3 runs to 15 residues. Germline V CDR1 and CDR2: SGHRS, YFSETQ. Trimming took 0 bases from V and 4 from J; bases not matched to a gene: 4. The CDR3 DNA is TGCGCCAGCAGCTTGGTTCTAGCGGATTACAATGAGCAGTTCTTC. Residues: CASSLVLADYNEQFF.

This clonotype was seen only a few times. CDR3 DNA: TGTGCCAGTAGTCCCGACAGGGGCGAGCAGTACTTC. This gives the protein CASSPDRGEQYF. This sequence joins TRBV19 and TRBJ2-7; 8 bases align to TRBD1. This CDR3 region has 12 residues. The germline gives CDR1 LNHDA, CDR2 SQIVND (reference sequence). The V segment lost 5 bases and the J segment 6 bases; nucleotides outside the gene matches: 3. Combining the CDR3 with reference TRBV19 and TRBJ2-7 gives the whole variable domain DGGITQSPKYLFRKEGQNVTLSCEQNLNHDAMYWYRQDPGQGLRLIYYSQIVNDFQKGDIAEGYSVSREKKESFPLTVTSAQKNPTAFYLCASSPDRGEQYFGPGTRLTVT.

This chain uses TRBV9 with TRBJ2-2; D is unclear. There are 14 residues in the CDR3. The V end lost 2 bases, the J end lost 5 bases, and 10 bases lay between the germline ends. Germline-derived CDR1 and CDR2 are SGDLS and YYNGEE. The CDR3 DNA sequence: TGTGCCAGCAGCGTTTTGGCAGAAACCGGGGAGCTGTTTTTT. This translates into CASSVLAETGELFF.

V and J are TRBV5-1 and TRBJ1-1, with D perhaps matching TRBD1 (5 bases). Trimming took 4 bases from V and 1 from J, leaving 17 bases between them. This CDR3 comprises 16 residues. The germline V gene has CDR1 SGHRS and CDR2 YFSETQ. The CDR3 DNA reads TGCGCCAGCAGCAGCAATGCGGGGCCGAAGAACACTGAAGCTTTCTTT. Amino acid sequence: CASSSNAGPKNTEAFF. The entire variable domain, with the rest obtained from reference TRBV5-1 and TRBJ1-1, is as follows: KAGVTQTPRYLIKTRGQQVTLSCSPISGHRSVSWYQQTPGQGLQFLFEYFSETQRNKGNFPGRFSGRQFSNSRSEMNVSTLELGDSALYLCASSSNAGPKNTEAFFGQGTRLTVV.

This clonotype was counted between two and nine times. V gene TRBV20-1 combines with J gene TRBJ2-1; 7 bases align to TRBD1. Germline values: CDR1 DFQATT, CDR2 SNEGSKA (reference sequence). This CDR3 is built from 13 residues. J gave up 5 bases and V 3 bases, and 4 bases lay outside the gene matches. Written as DNA, the CDR3 is TGCAGTGCTAGGGGACAGACGAACAATGAGCAGTTCTTC. Protein sequence: CSARGQTNNEQFF.

Concerning this clonotype itself: An end of the junction does not agree with germline; a read error may underlie this. The chain recombines TRBV7-7 with TRBJ2-2; no clear D. There are 16 residues in the CDR3. Germline-derived CDR1 and CDR2 are SSHAT and FNYEAQ (reference sequence). As DNA, the CDR3 is TGTGCTAGCAGCCCGTTGAGAGCGCCCGGCACCGGGGAGCTGTTTTTT. The encoded protein is CASSPLRAPGTGELFF.

This chain joins TRBV3-1 and TRBJ1-1; D is perhaps TRBD1 (6 bases). V was cut by 3 bases and J by 4 bases, with 12 bases left in between. CDR1 is LGHDT, CDR2 YNNKEL, per germline (reference sequence). This CDR3 contains 14 residues. The CDR3, as DNA: TGTGCCAGCAGCCACCACAGGGTGCCCACTGAAGCTTTCTTT. Its translation: CASSHHRVPTEAFF.